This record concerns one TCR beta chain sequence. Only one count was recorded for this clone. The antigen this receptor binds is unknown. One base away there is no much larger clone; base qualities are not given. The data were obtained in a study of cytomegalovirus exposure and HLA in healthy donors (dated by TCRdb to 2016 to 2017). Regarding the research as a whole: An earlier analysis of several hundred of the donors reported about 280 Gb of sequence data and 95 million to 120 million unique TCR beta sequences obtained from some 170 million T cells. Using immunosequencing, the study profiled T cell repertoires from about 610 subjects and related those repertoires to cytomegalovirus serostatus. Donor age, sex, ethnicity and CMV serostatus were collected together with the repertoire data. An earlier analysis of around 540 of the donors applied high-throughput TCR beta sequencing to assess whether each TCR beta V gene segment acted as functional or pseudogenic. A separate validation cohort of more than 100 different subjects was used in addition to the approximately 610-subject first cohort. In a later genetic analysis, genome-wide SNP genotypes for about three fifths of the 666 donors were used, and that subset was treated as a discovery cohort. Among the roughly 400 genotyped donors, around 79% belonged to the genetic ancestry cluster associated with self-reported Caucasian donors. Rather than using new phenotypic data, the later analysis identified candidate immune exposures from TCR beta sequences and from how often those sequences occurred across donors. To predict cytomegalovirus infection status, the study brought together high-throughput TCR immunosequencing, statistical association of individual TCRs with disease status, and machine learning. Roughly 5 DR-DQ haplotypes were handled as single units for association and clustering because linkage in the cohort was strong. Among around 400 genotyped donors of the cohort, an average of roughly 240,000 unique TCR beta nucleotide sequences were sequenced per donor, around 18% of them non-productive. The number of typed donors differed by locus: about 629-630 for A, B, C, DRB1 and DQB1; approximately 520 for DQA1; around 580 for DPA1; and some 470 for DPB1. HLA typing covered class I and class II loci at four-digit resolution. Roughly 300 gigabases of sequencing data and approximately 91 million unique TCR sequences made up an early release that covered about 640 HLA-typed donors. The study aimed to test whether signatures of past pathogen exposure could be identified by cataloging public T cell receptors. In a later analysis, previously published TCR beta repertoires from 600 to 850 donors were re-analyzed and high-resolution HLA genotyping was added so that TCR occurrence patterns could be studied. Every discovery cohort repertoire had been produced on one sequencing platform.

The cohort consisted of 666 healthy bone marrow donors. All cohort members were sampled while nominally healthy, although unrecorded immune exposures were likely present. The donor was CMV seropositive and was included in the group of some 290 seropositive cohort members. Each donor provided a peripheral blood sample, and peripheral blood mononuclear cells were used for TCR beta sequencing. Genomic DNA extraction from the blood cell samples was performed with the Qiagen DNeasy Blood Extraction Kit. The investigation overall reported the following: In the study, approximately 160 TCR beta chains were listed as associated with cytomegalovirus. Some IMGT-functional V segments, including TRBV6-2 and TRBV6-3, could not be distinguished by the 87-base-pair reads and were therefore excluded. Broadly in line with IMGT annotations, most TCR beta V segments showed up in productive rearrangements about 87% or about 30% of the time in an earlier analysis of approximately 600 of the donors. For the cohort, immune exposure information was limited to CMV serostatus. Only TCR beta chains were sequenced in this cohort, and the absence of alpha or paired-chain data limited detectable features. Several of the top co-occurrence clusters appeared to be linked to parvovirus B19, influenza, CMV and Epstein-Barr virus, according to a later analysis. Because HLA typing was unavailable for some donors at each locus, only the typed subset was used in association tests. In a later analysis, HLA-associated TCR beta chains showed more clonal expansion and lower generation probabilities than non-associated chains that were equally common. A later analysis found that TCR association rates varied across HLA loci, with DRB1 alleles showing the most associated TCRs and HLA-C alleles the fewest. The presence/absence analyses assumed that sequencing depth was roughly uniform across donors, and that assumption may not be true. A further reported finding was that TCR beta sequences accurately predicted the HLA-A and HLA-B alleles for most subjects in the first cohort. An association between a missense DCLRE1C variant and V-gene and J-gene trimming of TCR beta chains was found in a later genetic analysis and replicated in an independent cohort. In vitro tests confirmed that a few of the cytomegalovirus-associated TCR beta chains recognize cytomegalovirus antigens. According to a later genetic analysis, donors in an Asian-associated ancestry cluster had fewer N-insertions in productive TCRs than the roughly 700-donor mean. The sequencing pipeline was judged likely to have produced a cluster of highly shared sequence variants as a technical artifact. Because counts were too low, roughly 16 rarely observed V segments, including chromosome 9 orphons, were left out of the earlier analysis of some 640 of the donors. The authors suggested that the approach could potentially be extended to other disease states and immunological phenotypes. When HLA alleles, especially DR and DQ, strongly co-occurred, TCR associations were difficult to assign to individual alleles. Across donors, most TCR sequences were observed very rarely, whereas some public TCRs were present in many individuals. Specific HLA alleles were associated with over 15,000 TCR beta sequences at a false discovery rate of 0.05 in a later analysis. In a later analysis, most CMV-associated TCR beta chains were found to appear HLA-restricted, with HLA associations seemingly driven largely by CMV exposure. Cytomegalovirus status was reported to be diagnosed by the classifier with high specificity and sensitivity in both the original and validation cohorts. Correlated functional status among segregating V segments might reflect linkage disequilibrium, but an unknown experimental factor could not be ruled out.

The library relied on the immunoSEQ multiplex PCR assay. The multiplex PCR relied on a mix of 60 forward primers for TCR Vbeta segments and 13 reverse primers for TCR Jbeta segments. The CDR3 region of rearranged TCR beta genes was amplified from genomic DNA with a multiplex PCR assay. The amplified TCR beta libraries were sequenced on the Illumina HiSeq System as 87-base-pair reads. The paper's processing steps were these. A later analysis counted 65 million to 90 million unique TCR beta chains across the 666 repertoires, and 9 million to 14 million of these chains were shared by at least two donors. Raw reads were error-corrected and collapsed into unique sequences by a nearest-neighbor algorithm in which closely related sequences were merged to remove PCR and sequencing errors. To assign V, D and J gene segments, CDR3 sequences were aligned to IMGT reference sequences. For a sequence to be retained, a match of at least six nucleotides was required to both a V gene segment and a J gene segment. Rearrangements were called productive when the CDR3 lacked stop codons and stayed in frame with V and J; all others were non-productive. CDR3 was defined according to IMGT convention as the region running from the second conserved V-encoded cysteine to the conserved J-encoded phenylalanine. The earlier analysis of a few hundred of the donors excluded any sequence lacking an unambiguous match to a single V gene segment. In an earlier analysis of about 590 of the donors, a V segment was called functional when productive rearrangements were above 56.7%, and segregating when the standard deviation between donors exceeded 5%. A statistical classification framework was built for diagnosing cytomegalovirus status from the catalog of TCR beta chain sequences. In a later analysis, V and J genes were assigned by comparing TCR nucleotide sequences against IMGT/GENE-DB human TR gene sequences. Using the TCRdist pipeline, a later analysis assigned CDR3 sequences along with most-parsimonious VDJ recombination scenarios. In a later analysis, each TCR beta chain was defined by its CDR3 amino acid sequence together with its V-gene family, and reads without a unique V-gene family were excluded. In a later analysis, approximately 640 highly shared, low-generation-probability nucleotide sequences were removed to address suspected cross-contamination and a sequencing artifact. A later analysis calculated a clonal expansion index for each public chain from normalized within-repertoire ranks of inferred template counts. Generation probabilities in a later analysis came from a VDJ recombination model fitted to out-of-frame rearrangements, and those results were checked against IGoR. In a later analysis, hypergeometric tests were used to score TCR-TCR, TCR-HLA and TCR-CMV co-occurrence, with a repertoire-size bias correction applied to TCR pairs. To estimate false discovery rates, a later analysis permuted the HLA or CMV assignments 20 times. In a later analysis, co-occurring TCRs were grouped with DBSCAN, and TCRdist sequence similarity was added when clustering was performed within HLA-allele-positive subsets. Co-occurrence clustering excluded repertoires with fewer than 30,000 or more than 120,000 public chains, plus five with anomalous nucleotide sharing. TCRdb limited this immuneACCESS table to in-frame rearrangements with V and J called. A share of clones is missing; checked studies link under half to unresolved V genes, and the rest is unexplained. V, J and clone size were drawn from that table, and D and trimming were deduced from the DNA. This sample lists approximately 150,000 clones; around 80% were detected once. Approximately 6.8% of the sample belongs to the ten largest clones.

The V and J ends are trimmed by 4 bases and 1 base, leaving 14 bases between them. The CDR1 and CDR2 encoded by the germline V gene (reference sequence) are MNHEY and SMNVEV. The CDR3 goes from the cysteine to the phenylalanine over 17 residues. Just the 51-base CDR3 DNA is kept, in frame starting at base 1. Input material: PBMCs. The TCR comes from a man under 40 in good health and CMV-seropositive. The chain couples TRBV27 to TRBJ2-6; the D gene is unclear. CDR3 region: CASSSPTWRSGANVLTF. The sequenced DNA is TGTGCCAGCAGTTCGCCGACCTGGCGGTCTGGGGCCAACGTCCTGACTTTC.